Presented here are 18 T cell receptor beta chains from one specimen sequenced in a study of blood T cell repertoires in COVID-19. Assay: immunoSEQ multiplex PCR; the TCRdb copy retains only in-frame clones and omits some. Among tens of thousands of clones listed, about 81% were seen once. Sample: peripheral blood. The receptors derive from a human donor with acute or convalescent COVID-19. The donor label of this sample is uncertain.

CDR3 region: CASSRTSDNEKLFF. DNA of the CDR3: TGTGCCAGCAGCCGGACATCCGACAACGAAAAACTGTTTTTT. V and J are TRBV28 and TRBJ1-4; TRBD1 is a possible D gene (5 bases). The CDR3 has 14 amino acids. Germline V lookup: CDR1 MDHEN, CDR2 SYDVKM. Trimming shortened V by 6 bases and J by 8 bases, and 16 bases separated the two germline ends.

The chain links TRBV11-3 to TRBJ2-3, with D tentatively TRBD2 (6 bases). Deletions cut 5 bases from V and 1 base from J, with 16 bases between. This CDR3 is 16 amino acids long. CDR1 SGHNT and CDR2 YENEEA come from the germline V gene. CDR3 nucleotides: TGTGCCAGCAGCCCCGGGACTCTGAGCCGCACAGATACGCAGTATTTT. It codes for CASSPGTLSRTDTQYF. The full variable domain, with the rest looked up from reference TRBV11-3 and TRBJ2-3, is EAGVVQSPRYKIIEKKQPVAFWCNPISGHNTLYWYLQNLGQGPELLIRYENEEAVDDSQLPKDRFSAERLKGVDSTLKIQPAELGDSAVYLCASSPGTLSRTDTQYFGPGTRLTVL.

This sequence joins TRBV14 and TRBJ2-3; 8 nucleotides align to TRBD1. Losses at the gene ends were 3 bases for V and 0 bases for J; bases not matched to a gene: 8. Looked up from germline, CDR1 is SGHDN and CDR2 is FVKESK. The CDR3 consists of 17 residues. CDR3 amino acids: CASSQWTGLTSTDTQYF. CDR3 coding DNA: TGTGCCAGCAGCCAGTGGACAGGGCTTACTAGCACAGATACGCAGTATTTT.

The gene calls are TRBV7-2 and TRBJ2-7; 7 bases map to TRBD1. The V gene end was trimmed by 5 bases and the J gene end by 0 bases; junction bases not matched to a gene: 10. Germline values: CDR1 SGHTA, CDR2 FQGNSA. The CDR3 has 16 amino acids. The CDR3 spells CASSPDRVLPSYEQYF. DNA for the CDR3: TGTGCCAGCAGCCCTGACAGGGTTCTACCCTCCTACGAGCAGTACTTC.

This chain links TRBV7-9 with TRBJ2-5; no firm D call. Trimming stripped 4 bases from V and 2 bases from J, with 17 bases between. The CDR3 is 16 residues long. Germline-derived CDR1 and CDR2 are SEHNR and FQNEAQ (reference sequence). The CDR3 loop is CASSSPTHTSQETQYF. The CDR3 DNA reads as TGTGCCAGCAGCTCCCCAACCCACACCAGTCAAGAGACCCAGTACTTC.

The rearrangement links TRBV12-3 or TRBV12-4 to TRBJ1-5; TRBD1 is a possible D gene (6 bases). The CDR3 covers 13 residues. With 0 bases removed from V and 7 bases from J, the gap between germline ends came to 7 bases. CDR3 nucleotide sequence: TGTGCCAGCAGTTTAGCGCAGGGGCAGCCCCAGCATTTT. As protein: CASSLAQGQPQHF.

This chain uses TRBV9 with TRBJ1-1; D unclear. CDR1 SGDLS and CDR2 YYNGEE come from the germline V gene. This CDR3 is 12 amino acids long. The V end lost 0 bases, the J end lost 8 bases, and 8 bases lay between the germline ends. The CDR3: CASSVGGGEAFF. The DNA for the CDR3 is TGTGCCAGCAGCGTAGGAGGAGGAGAAGCTTTCTTT.

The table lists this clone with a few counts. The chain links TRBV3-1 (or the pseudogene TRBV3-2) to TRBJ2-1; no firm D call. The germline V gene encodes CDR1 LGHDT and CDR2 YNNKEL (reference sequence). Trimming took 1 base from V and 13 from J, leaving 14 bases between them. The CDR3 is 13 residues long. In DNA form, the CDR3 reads TGTGCCAGCAGCCAAGGGAGCCTAAAGCGTCAGTTCTTC. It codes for CASSQGSLKRQFF.

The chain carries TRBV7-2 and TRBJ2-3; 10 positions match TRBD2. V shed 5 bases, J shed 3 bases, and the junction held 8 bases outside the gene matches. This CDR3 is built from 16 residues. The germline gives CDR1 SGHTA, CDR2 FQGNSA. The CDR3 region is CASSQSGGARTDTQYF. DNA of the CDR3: TGTGCCAGCAGCCAAAGCGGGGGGGCCCGGACAGATACGCAGTATTTT.

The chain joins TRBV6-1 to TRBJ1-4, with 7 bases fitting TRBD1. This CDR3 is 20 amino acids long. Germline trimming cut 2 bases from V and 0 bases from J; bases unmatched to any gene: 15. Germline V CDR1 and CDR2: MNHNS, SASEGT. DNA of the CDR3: TGTGCCAGCAGTGAAACAGGGGTCCTCGGAGCCCCCGCAACTAATGAAAAACTGTTTTTT. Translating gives CASSETGVLGAPATNEKLFF.

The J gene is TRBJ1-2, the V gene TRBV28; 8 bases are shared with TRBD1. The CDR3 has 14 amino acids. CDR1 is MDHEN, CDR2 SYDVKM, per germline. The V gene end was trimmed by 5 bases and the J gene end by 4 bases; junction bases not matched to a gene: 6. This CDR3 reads CASSRQGYGYGYTF. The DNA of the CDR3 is TGTGCCAGCAGTAGACAGGGGTATGGCTATGGCTACACCTTC.

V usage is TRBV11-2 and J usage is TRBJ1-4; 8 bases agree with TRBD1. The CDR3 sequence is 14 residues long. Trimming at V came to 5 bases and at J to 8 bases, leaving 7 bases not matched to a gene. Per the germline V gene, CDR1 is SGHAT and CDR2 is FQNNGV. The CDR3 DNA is TGTGCCAGCAGCGGACAGGGACGTGGCGAAAAACTGTTTTTT. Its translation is CASSGQGRGEKLFF. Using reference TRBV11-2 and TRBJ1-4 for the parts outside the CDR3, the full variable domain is EAGVAQSPRYKIIEKRQSVAFWCNPISGHATLYWYQQILGQGPKLLIQFQNNGVVDDSQLPKDRFSAERLKGVDSTLKIQPAKLEDSAVYLCASSGQGRGEKLFFGSGTQLSVL.

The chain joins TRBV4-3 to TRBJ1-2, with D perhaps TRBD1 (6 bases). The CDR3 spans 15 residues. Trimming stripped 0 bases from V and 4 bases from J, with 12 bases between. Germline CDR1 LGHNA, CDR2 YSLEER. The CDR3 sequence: CASSQDAGTIYGYTF. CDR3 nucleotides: TGCGCCAGCAGCCAAGACGCCGGGACAATCTATGGCTACACCTTC.

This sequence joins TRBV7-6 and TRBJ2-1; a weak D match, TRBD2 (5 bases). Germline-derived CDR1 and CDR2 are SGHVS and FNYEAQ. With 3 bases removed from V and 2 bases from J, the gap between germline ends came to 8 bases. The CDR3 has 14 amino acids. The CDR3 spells CASSFSETYNEQFF. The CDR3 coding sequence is TGTGCCAGCAGCTTTAGCGAGACCTACAATGAGCAGTTCTTC.

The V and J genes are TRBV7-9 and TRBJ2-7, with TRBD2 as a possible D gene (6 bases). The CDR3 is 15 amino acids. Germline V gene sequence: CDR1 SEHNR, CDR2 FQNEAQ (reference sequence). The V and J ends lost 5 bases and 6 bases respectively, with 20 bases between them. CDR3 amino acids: CASSPQAGRESEQYF. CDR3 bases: TGTGCCAGCAGCCCCCAGGCGGGGCGGGAATCCGAGCAGTACTTC.

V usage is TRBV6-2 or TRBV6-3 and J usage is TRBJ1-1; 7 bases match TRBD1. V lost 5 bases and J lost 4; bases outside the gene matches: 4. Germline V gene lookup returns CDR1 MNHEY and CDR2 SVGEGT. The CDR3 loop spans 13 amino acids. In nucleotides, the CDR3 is TGTGCCAGCAGTGTAGGGGGCTTCACTGAAGCTTTCTTT. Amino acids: CASSVGGFTEAFF.

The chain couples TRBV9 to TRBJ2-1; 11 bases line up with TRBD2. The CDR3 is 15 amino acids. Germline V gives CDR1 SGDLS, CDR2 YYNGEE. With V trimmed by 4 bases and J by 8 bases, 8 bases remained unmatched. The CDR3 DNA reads TGTGCCAGCAGCCTAGGACTAGCGGGCCTCTATGAGCAGTTCTTC. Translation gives CASSLGLAGLYEQFF. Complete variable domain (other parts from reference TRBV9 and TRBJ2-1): DSGVTQTPKHLITATGQRVTLRCSPRSGDLSVYWYQQSLDQGLQFLIQYYNGEERAKGNILERFSAQQFPDLHSELNLSSLELGDSALYFCASSLGLAGLYEQFFGPGTRLTVL.

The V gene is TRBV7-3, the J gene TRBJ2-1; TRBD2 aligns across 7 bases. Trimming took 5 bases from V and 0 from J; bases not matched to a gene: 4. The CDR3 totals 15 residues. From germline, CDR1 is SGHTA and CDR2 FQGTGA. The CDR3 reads CASSLSGNSYNEQFF. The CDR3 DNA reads TGTGCCAGCAGCCTAAGCGGGAACTCCTACAATGAGCAGTTCTTC.